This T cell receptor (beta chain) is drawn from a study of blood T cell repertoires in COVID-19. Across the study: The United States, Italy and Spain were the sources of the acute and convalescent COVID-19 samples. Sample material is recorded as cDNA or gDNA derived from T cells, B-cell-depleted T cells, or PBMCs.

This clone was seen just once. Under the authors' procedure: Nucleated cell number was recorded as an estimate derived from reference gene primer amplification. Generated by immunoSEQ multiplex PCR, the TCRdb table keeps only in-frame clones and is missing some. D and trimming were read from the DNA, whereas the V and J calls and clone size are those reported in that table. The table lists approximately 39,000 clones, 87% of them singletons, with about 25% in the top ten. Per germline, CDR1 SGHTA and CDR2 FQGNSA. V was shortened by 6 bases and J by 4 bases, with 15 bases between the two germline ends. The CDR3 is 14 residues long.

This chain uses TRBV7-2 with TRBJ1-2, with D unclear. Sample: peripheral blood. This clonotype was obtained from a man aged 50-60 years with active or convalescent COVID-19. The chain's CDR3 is CASRGQGGLYGYTF. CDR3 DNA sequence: TGTGCCAGCAGGGGCCAAGGTGGACTCTATGGCTACACCTTC.